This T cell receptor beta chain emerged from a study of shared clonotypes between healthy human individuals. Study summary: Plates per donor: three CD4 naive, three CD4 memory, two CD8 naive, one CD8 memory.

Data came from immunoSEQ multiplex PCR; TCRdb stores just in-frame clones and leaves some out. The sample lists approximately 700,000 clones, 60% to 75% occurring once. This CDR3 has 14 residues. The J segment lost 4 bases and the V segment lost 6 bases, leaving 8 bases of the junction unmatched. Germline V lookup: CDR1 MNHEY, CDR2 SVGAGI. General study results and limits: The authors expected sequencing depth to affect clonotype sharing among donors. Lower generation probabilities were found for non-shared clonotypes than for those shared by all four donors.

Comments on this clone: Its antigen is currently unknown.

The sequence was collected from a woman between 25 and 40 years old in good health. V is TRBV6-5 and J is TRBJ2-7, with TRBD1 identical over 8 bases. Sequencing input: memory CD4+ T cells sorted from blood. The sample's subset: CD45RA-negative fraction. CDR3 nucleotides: TGTGCCAGCAGGAGAACAGGGGGTGTGTACGAGCAGTACTTC. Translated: CASRRTGGVYEQYF.